This T cell receptor (beta chain) was identified in a study of T-cell reconstitution after alpha-beta-depleted transplantation in children. Preparation of the TCRbeta library used unique molecular identifiers. TCRdb re-derived calls from the PCR reads in MiXCR, one entry per CDR3 protein. Seen here are hundreds of thousands of distinct CDR3 sequences, roughly 17% observed once, and the top ten hold around 0.96%. In its sample, this clonotype was seen many times. The germline V gene has CDR1 SQVTM and CDR2 ANQGSEA. The CDR3 contains 13 residues. V was clipped by 5 bases and J by 6 bases; unmatched bases: 6.

Sequenced here: PBMCs from the stem cell graft donor, sampled from the stem cell graft. The receptor's source is a human donor who donated a stem cell graft to a child with acute myeloid leukemia. The chain links TRBV29-1 to TRBJ2-1, with TRBD2 identical over 8 bases. CDR3 nucleotide sequence: TGCAGCGTTAAAGGCGGGGGGCCCAATGAGCAGTTCTTC. This encodes CSVKGGGPNEQFF.